The rows below give T cell receptor beta chains drawn from one sample of a study of cytomegalovirus exposure and HLA in healthy donors. Libraries were prepared by immunoSEQ multiplex PCR; TCRdb keeps only in-frame clonotypes and omits some of them. The repertoire consists of 150,000 or so clones, with 60% to 80% occurring once and the leading ten covering about 0.66%. The sequencing input was PBMCs. Receptor source: a male donor in good health and CMV-seronegative. The CDR3 runs from the conserved cysteine through the conserved F or W. The D gene is left open where the match is weak. Expanded clones are given a class, and other clones once, few, many or no size at all.

abundance	d_gene	v_gene	j_gene	CDR3nt	CDR3aa
-	TRBD2	TRBV18	TRBJ2-1	TGTGCCAGCTCACCCGGCGCGGGGGGGGCCACATACAATGAGCAGTTCTTC	CASSPGAGGATYNEQFF
-	-	TRBV4-3	TRBJ2-3	TGCGCCAGCAGCCAAGGCCCGGGTAGCGTCGATAGCACAGATACGCAGTATTTT	CASSQGPGSVDSTDTQYF
-	-	TRBV11-2	TRBJ1-4	TGTGCCAGCACCCCTATTGGACAGAAAAATGAAAAACTGTTTTTT	CASTPIGQKNEKLFF
-	-	TRBV18	TRBJ2-1	TGTGCCAGCTCACCACCGAGTCAGGGCCGGGGGAATGAGCAGTTCTTC	CASSPPSQGRGNEQFF
-	-	TRBV5-1	TRBJ1-1	TGCGCCAGCAGCATCACCTACGGGAGCAATGAAGCTTTCTTT	CASSITYGSNEAFF
-	TRBD1	TRBV30	TRBJ1-5	TGTGCCTGGAGTGTAGGGGGCAGGGCCCCGTTTAGCAATCAGCCCCAGCATTTT	CAWSVGGRAPFSNQPQHF
-	-	TRBV7-9	TRBJ1-1	TGTGCCAGCAGCTTAGACGGGGGGACTGAAGCTTTCTTT	CASSLDGGTEAFF
-	-	TRBV7-6	TRBJ2-7	TGTGCCAGCAGCTTAGGACAAGCCCCTGGCCCCTTAGCGAACGAGCAGTACTTC	CASSLGQAPGPLANEQYF
-	-	TRBV7-9	TRBJ1-1	TGTGCCAGCAGCTTAGATCAGGGTCTAGTCGCTTTCTTT	CASSLDQGLVAFF
-	TRBD1	TRBV2	TRBJ2-7	TGTGCCAGCAGTGAAGAAAGGACAGGATTTCCCCACGAGCAGTACTTC	CASSEERTGFPHEQYF
-	-	TRBV12-5	TRBJ2-1	TGTGCTAGTGGTTTGGGACAGGCCGGCTACAATGAGCAGTTCTTC	CASGLGQAGYNEQFF
-	TRBD2	TRBV5-1	TRBJ2-2	TGCGCCAGCAGCCGGAGCGGGGAGAACACCGGGGAGCTGTTTTTT	CASSRSGENTGELFF
-	TRBD1	TRBV27	TRBJ1-1	TGTGCCAGCAGTATAAAAAGACAGGGGGCTTACACTGAAGCTTTCTTT	CASSIKRQGAYTEAFF
few	TRBD2	TRBV5-1	TRBJ2-5	TGCGCCAGCAGCTTGGCCGGGACTAGCGGGGCCCAAGAGACCCAGTACTTC	CASSLAGTSGAQETQYF
-	TRBD2	TRBV4-1	TRBJ2-1	TGCGCCAGCAGCCAGCGTACTAGCGGGGGGGCCAATGAGCAGTTCTTC	CASSQRTSGGANEQFF
-	TRBD2	TRBV9	TRBJ2-2	TGTGCCAGCAGCGCCGGACTAGAGGGAGAGTCGGGGACCGGGGAGCTGTTTTTT	CASSAGLEGESGTGELFF
-	-	TRBV6-7	TRBJ2-1	TGTGCCAGCAGTTACTCGGGGCGGAACGGGACAACCGATCGGGGTGAGCAGTTCTTC	CASSYSGRNGTTDRGEQFF
few	TRBD1	TRBV5-4	TRBJ1-3	TGTGCCAGCAGCCGGGACAGGGTGGAAAACACCATATATTTT	CASSRDRVENTIYF
-	-	TRBV5-1	TRBJ2-5	TGCGCCAGCAGCTTGGCCTACAGTGGAGAGACCCAGTACTTC	CASSLAYSGETQYF
-	TRBD2	TRBV27	TRBJ2-7	TGTGCCAGCAGTTACGGCGGGGGGGCCCCCTACGAGCAGTACTTC	CASSYGGGAPYEQYF
-	TRBD1	TRBV6-4	TRBJ2-3	TGTGCCAGCAGTCAGAGGACAGGGGGCTTAACAGATACGCAGTATTTT	CASSQRTGGLTDTQYF
once	-	TRBV19	TRBJ2-2	TGTGCCAGTAGTTCCCTCGGGGGGCACGCCGGGGAGCTGTTTTTT	CASSSLGGHAGELFF
-	TRBD2	TRBV25-1	TRBJ2-1	TGTGCCAGCAGTGATCAACTAGCGGGCTCCTACAATGAGCAGTTCTTC	CASSDQLAGSYNEQFF
-	TRBD2	TRBV4-3	TRBJ2-1	TGCGCCAGCAGCCGGGAGGGGCTAGCGGTAAATGAGCAGTTCTTC	CASSREGLAVNEQFF
-	-	TRBV19	TRBJ1-5	TGTGCCAGTAGGGTACAGGGACGCAATCAGCCCCAGCATTTT	CASRVQGRNQPQHF
-	-	TRBV7-2	TRBJ1-5	TGTGCCAGCAGCTTAGGGATCACAGTCTTAAATCAGCCCCAGCATTTT	CASSLGITVLNQPQHF
-	-	TRBV5-6	TRBJ1-5	TGTGCCAGCAGCTTGGCCGGGGGTCAGCCCCAGCATTTT	CASSLAGGQPQHF
-	TRBD1	TRBV5-4	TRBJ2-5	TGTGCCAGCAGCCAAGGACAGGGAAGGGAGACCCAGTACTTC	CASSQGQGRETQYF
-	TRBD1	TRBV28	TRBJ2-7	TGTGCCAGCTCCGAGCCACCGGGACAGATCGCGACCGAGCAGTACTTC	CASSEPPGQIATEQYF
-	TRBD2	TRBV2	TRBJ2-7	TGTGCCAGCAGTGACGGGGGGGCTGCCCTCTACGAGCAGTACTTC	CASSDGGAALYEQYF
-	TRBD1	TRBV7-6	TRBJ1-3	TGTGCCAGCAGCCCCTGGGACAGGGTGATATCTGGAAACACCATATATTTT	CASSPWDRVISGNTIYF
-	TRBD1	TRBV7-2	TRBJ1-2	TGTGCCAGCAGCTGGGGACAGGGGCTTTATGGCTACACCTTC	CASSWGQGLYGYTF
-	-	TRBV18	TRBJ1-1	TGTGCCAGCTCCCCCAGGGAGGGGAACACTGAAGCTTTCTTT	CASSPREGNTEAFF
few	-	TRBV9	TRBJ1-1	TGTGCCAGCAGCGCCATCGGGGGGCGGGCGACCACTGAAGCTTTCTTT	CASSAIGGRATTEAFF
-	TRBD1	TRBV30	TRBJ1-1	TGTGCCTGGAGAGGGGGACAGTTCGGGCCCGAAGCTTTCTTT	CAWRGGQFGPEAFF
once	-	TRBV29-1	TRBJ2-2	TGCAGCGGGAAGGTGGGCGGGAAGCTGTTTTTT	CSGKVGGKLFF
-	-	TRBV25-1	TRBJ2-5	TGTGCCAGCAGTGAGGGGGGTTTTCGAGAGACCCAGTACTTC	CASSEGGFRETQYF
-	-	TRBV2	TRBJ2-5	TGTGCCAGCAGTGTGAGGCCAGAGGGGACCCAGTACTTC	CASSVRPEGTQYF
-	-	TRBV25-1	TRBJ1-2	TGTGCCAGCTGGGGAGGGTTCGTCTATGGCTACACCTTC	CASWGGFVYGYTF
-	TRBD2	TRBV6-5	TRBJ2-7	TGTGCCAGCAGCCGGACTAGCGGCACCTACGAGCAGTACTTC	CASSRTSGTYEQYF
-	TRBD2	TRBV7-2	TRBJ2-7	TGTGCCAGCAGCTTAGAAGGGACTAGCGGGAATTTTCGCTACGAGCAGTACTTC	CASSLEGTSGNFRYEQYF
-	TRBD2	TRBV6-4	TRBJ2-7	TGTGCCAGCAAGCGGACTAGCGGCTACGAGCAGTACTTC	CASKRTSGYEQYF
-	-	TRBV30	TRBJ2-5	TGTGCCTGGAGTGGGGGGCAACAAGAGACCCAGTACTTC	CAWSGGQQETQYF
-	-	TRBV6-5	TRBJ1-2	TGTGCCAGCAGTTACGTTCTGGGCGGGCCCCCTATTGACTACACCTTC	CASSYVLGGPPIDYTF
-	TRBD1	TRBV5-8	TRBJ1-1	TGTGCCAGCAGCTCCGGGGGTGGACAGGCTGGGAACACTGAAGCTTTCTTT	CASSSGGGQAGNTEAFF
-	-	TRBV30	TRBJ1-1	TGTGCCTGGAGTTTACCCCCGCGGGCGAACACTGAAGCTTTCTTT	CAWSLPPRANTEAFF
-	-	TRBV6-5	TRBJ2-7	TGTGCCAGCAGTTCAGGGGCTTGGGAGCAGTACTTC	CASSSGAWEQYF
few	TRBD1	TRBV9	TRBJ2-1	TGTGCCAGCAGCGACCGGGACAGGGAATACAATGAGCAGTTCTTC	CASSDRDREYNEQFF
many	-	TRBV6-1	TRBJ1-1	TGTGCCAGCAGTGACAGGGAAAACACTGAAGCTTTCTTT	CASSDRENTEAFF
once	-	TRBV7-9	TRBJ1-1	TGTGCCAGCAGCTTAGCGTTCGGTGAAGCTTTCTTT	CASSLAFGEAFF
-	-	TRBV5-4	TRBJ2-1	TGTGCCAGCAGCTCCTTGGGGGCAACAGGGTCGACCTACAATGAGCAGTTCTTC	CASSSLGATGSTYNEQFF
-	TRBD1	TRBV29-1	TRBJ1-1	TGCAGCGCAGGGGGCGCGTCTAACACTGAAGCTTTCTTT	CSAGGASNTEAFF
-	-	TRBV5-1	TRBJ2-4	TGCGCCAGCAGCACACGGACCGCGGGCAACATTCAGTACTTC	CASSTRTAGNIQYF
-	TRBD1	TRBV14	TRBJ2-1	TGTGCCAGCAGCCAAGTTGGACAGGGAGCCTACAATGAGCAGTTCTTC	CASSQVGQGAYNEQFF
-	-	TRBV5-5	TRBJ1-1	TGTGCCAGCACCCCGGACACATTTCGGGTGAACACTGAAGCTTTCTTT	CASTPDTFRVNTEAFF